Listed below are T cell receptor beta chains from one sample, sequenced in a study of T cell responses to AZD1222 COVID-19 vaccine. Here immunoSEQ multiplex PCR was the method, and the copy in TCRdb shows in-frame clones only, minus some. The sample consists of about 170,000 clones, 85% to 95% of them appearing once. This sample comprised peripheral blood, obtained on day 0 of AZD1222 vaccination. All receptors come from an adult in good health. CDR3s include the opening cysteine and the closing phenylalanine or tryptophan. Fields, in order: D gene, V gene, J gene, clone size, CDR3 protein, CDR3 DNA. The D gene is left open where the match is weak. Size values are once, few and many counts, or a class for expanded clones, and some rows have none.

-	TRBV19	TRBJ1-5	-	CASTIGMVYSNQPQHF	TGTGCCAGTACCATCGGGATGGTTTATAGCAATCAGCCCCAGCATTTT
-	TRBV7-6	TRBJ1-1	-	CASSSNADSVTEAFF	TGTGCCAGCAGCTCCAATGCGGACAGTGTAACTGAAGCTTTCTTT
TRBD1	TRBV5-4	TRBJ1-1	-	CASRRQGDTEAFF	TGTGCCAGCAGGAGACAGGGGGACACTGAAGCTTTCTTT
TRBD2	TRBV3-1/TRBV3-2	TRBJ2-3	-	CASSPTSGAQNTQYF	TGTGCCAGCAGCCCCACTAGCGGTGCCCAGAATACGCAGTATTTT
-	TRBV6-1	TRBJ1-1	-	CASSDVGHLSTEAFF	TGTGCCAGCAGTGATGTTGGCCACCTGTCCACTGAAGCTTTCTTT
-	TRBV5-1	TRBJ1-1	-	CASSTRPLGNTEAFF	TGCGCCAGCAGCACCAGGCCCCTGGGGAACACTGAAGCTTTCTTT
-	TRBV4-1	TRBJ1-5	-	CASSQDWARPQHF	TGCGCCAGCAGCCAAGATTGGGCCCGGCCCCAGCATTTT
-	TRBV6-5	TRBJ1-2	-	CASSWGPGNYGYTF	TGTGCCAGCAGTTGGGGACCCGGGAACTATGGCTACACCTTC
-	TRBV6-1	TRBJ1-6	-	CASSEKPVGFSTVRNSPLHF	TGTGCCAGCAGTGAAAAGCCGGTCGGGTTTTCAACCGTCCGAAATTCACCCCTCCACTTT
-	TRBV4-1	TRBJ1-5	-	CASSRISSNQPQHF	TGCGCCAGCAGCAGAATAAGTAGCAATCAGCCCCAGCATTTT
TRBD1	TRBV10-2	TRBJ2-4	-	CASSHRQGPWGIQYF	TGCGCCAGCAGCCACCGACAGGGGCCATGGGGCATTCAGTACTTC
TRBD2	TRBV19	TRBJ2-3	few	CASSISSGGADTQYF	TGTGCCAGTAGTATTTCTAGCGGGGGGGCAGATACGCAGTATTTT
-	TRBV2	TRBJ1-2	-	CASRDGGYTF	TGTGCCAGCAGGGACGGCGGCTACACCTTC
TRBD1	TRBV6-2/TRBV6-3	TRBJ2-5	-	CASSYSDTGGQETQYF	TGTGCCAGCAGTTACTCGGATACAGGGGGGCAAGAGACCCAGTACTTC
-	TRBV5-1	TRBJ2-5	-	CASSLTGPRLGETQYF	TGCGCCAGCAGCCTTACCGGACCGAGGCTCGGTGAGACCCAGTACTTC
-	TRBV5-5	TRBJ1-6	-	CASSLNEGHSIYNSPLHF	TGTGCCAGCAGCCTGAACGAGGGACACTCGATCTATAATTCACCCCTCCACTTT
-	TRBV6-4	TRBJ2-1	-	CASSVGAEMRQFF	TGTGCCAGCAGTGTCGGGGCCGAAATGCGGCAGTTCTTC
TRBD2	TRBV7-9	TRBJ2-5	once	CASSSPRPLAARGETQYF	TGTGCCAGCAGCTCGCCCCGCCCACTAGCGGCGCGTGGAGAGACCCAGTACTTC
TRBD1	TRBV6-2/TRBV6-3	TRBJ1-1	-	CASTPFMYRGRTEAFF	TGTGCCAGCACCCCCTTTATGTATAGGGGGCGAACTGAAGCTTTCTTT
TRBD2	TRBV11-1	TRBJ2-1	-	CASSLGASGSRDEQFF	TGTGCCAGCAGCTTAGGGGCTAGCGGGAGTAGAGATGAGCAGTTCTTC
-	TRBV6-5	TRBJ1-1	-	CASRDPATVNTEAFF	TGTGCCAGCAGGGACCCGGCGACGGTGAACACTGAAGCTTTCTTT
-	TRBV29-1	TRBJ1-1	once	CSVMRQLLNTEAFF	TGCAGCGTGATGCGACAGCTCTTGAACACTGAAGCTTTCTTT
-	TRBV23-1	TRBJ1-4	-	CASSQSAGTPTNEKLFF	TGCGCCAGCAGTCAATCGGCCGGGACTCCAACTAATGAAAAACTGTTTTTT
-	TRBV5-8	TRBJ1-5	-	CASSLGGGNQPQHF	TGTGCCAGCAGCTTGGGGGGGGGCAATCAGCCCCAGCATTTT
-	TRBV5-1	TRBJ2-3	-	CASSIDRALLAVDTQYF	TGCGCCAGCAGCATCGACAGGGCCCTTCTAGCGGTGGATACGCAGTATTTT
-	TRBV7-9	TRBJ1-2	-	CASSLGGRQVSGYTF	TGTGCCAGCAGCTTAGGGGGACGACAGGTAAGCGGCTACACCTTC
-	TRBV5-5	TRBJ1-2	once	CASSPGEGYGYTF	TGTGCCAGCAGCCCAGGGGAAGGGTATGGCTACACCTTC
TRBD1	TRBV19	TRBJ1-2	-	CASRRTGVDVGGYTF	TGTGCCAGTAGACGGACAGGGGTCGATGTTGGTGGCTACACCTTC
TRBD2	TRBV5-1	TRBJ2-3	-	CASSRGSGGEDTQYF	TGCGCCAGCAGCCGGGGTAGCGGGGGAGAAGATACGCAGTATTTT
-	TRBV29-1	TRBJ2-7	-	CSVDGAPNNEQYF	TGCAGCGTTGATGGAGCGCCAAACAACGAGCAGTACTTC
-	TRBV29-1	TRBJ1-4	-	CSASNGGNEKLFF	TGCAGCGCCTCAAACGGAGGTAATGAAAAACTGTTTTTT
TRBD2	TRBV6-6	TRBJ2-7	-	CASSRGLAGEVMAYEQYF	TGTGCCAGCAGTCGCGGACTAGCGGGAGAGGTGATGGCCTACGAGCAGTACTTC
-	TRBV6-5	TRBJ1-3	-	CASTSTRRGGNTIYF	TGTGCCAGCACAAGTACGAGGAGAGGGGGAAACACCATATATTTT
-	TRBV6-5	TRBJ2-7	-	CATRSPPGFIEQYF	TGTGCCACCAGGTCTCCGCCCGGGTTCATCGAGCAGTACTTC